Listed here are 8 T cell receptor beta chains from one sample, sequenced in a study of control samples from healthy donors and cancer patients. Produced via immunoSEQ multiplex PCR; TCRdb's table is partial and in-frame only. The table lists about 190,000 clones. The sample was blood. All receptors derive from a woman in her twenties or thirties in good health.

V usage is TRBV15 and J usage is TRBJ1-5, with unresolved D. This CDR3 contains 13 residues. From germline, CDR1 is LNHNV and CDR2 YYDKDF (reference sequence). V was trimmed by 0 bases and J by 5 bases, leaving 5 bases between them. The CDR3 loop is CATSRDRHQPQHF. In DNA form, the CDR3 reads TGTGCCACCAGCAGAGATCGGCATCAGCCCCAGCATTTT.

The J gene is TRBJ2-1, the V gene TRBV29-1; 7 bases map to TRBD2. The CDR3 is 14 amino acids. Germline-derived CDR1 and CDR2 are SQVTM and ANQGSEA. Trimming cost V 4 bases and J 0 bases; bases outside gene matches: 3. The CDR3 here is CSVGRGSSYNEQFF. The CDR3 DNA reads TGCAGCGTTGGTCGCGGGAGCTCCTACAATGAGCAGTTCTTC.

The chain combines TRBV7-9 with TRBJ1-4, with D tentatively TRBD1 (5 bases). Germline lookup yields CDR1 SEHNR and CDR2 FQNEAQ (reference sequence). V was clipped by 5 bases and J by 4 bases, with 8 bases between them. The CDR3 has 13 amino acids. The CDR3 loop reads CASSPQGNEKLFF. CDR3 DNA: TGTGCCAGCAGCCCCCAGGGTAATGAAAAACTGTTTTTT. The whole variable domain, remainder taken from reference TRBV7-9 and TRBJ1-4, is DTGVSQNPRHKITKRGQNVTFRCDPISEHNRLYWYRQTLGQGPEFLTYFQNEAQLEKSRLLSDRFSAERPKGSFSTLEIQRTEQGDSAMYLCASSPQGNEKLFFGSGTQLSVL.

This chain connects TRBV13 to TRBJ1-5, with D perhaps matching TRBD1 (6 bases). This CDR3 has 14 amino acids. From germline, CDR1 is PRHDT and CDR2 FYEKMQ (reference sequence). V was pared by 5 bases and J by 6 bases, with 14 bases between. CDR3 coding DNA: TGTGCCAGCAGCGTAGCAGGGGTGAGTCAGCCCCAGCATTTT. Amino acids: CASSVAGVSQPQHF.

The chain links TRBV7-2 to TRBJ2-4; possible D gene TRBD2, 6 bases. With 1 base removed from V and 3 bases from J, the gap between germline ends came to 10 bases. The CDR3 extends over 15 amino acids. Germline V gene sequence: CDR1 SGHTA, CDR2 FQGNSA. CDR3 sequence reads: CASSLEGLVKNIQYF. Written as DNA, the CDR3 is TGTGCCAGCAGCTTAGAGGGACTTGTCAAAAACATTCAGTACTTC.

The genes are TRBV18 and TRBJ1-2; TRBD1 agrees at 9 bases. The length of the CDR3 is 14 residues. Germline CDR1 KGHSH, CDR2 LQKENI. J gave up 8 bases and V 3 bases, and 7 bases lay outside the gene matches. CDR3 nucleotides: TGTGCCAGCTCACCGGGGGACAGGGACCGAGGCTACACCTTC. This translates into CASSPGDRDRGYTF.

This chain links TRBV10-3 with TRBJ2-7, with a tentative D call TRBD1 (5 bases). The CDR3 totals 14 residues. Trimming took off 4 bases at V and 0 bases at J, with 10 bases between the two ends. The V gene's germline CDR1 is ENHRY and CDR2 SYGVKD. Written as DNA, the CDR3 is TGTGCCATCAGTGGCGACAGTAACTCCTACGAGCAGTACTTC. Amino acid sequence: CAISGDSNSYEQYF.

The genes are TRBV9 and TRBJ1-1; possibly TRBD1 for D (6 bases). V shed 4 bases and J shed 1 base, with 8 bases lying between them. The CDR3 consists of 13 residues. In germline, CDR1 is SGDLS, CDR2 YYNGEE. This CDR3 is CASSIRGNTEAFF. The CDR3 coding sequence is TGTGCCAGCAGCATCAGGGGGAACACTGAAGCTTTCTTT.